These 29 T cell receptor beta chains originate from one sample sequenced in a study of PD-L1 blockade in urothelial cancer. Time point denoted: pretreatment peripheral blood. Clones were sequenced by immunoSEQ multiplex PCR, and TCRdb holds only the in-frame ones, with some missing. Of 37,000 or so clones listed, approximately 84% are singletons. Source: PBMCs, taken around atezolizumab (anti-PD-L1) treatment. These receptors were taken from a man aged 60 to 75 with urothelial cancer.

This clone was found once. V usage is TRBV27 and J usage is TRBJ2-7, with TRBD2 matching over 8 bases. Losses at the gene ends were 0 bases for V and 11 bases for J; bases not matched to a gene: 12. The germline CDR1 and CDR2 sequences are MNHEY and SMNVEV (reference sequence). The CDR3 spans 15 residues. CDR3: CASSLSRGSAGGKYF. DNA for the CDR3: TGTGCCAGCAGTTTATCGAGGGGTTCCGCGGGGGGCAAGTACTTC.

The count of this clone is one. The CDR3 is CASSLVVGRDTQYF. The CDR3 DNA is TGTGCCAGCAGCCTAGTCGTGGGCCGAGATACGCAGTATTTT. The chain recombines TRBV7-2 with TRBJ2-3; D is uncertain. This CDR3 comprises 14 residues. Germline values: CDR1 SGHTA, CDR2 FQGNSA. V was clipped by 5 bases and J by 5 bases, with 14 bases between them.

The rearrangement links TRBV5-1 to TRBJ2-3, with 13 positions matching TRBD2. Germline V gives CDR1 SGHRS, CDR2 YFSETQ. J lost 8 bases, V lost 4 bases, and 22 bases had no gene match. This CDR3 contains 20 residues. The CDR3 loop is CASSPGTGTGTSGAAGTQYF. The CDR3 bases are TGCGCCAGCAGCCCTGGGACAGGGACCGGGACTAGCGGGGCCGCAGGTACGCAGTATTTT.

This clone was found a few times. V is TRBV6-1 and J is TRBJ1-6; D uncertain. Deletions cut 2 bases from V and 6 bases from J, with 5 bases between. CDR1 MNHNS and CDR2 SASEGT come from the germline V gene. CDR3 length: 13 amino acids. The CDR3 sequence is CASSERGNSPLHF. The DNA of the CDR3 is TGTGCCAGCAGTGAAAGAGGTAATTCACCCCTCCACTTT.

CDR3 in amino acids: CASSLGLAGTYEQYF. The CDR3 bases are TGTGCCAGCAGTTTAGGGCTAGCGGGGACCTACGAGCAGTACTTC. This chain joins TRBV27 and TRBJ2-7; the match to TRBD2 covers 9 bases. The CDR3 is 15 residues long. Germline CDR1 and CDR2: MNHEY and SMNVEV (reference sequence). The V segment lost 2 bases and the J segment 2 bases; nucleotides outside the gene matches: 4.

V gene TRBV6-5 combines with J gene TRBJ2-1, with TRBD2 matching over 9 bases. CDR3 length equals 15 residues. The junction had 4 bases not matched to a gene; V was cut back by 6 bases and J by 1 base. Germline CDR1 and CDR2: MNHEY and SVGAGI. Here the CDR3 DNA reads TGTGCCAGCAGCACTCTAGCGGGATCCTACAATGAGCAGTTCTTC. Amino acid sequence: CASSTLAGSYNEQFF.

The chain is built from TRBV27 and TRBJ2-1; 11 bases agree with TRBD2. This CDR3 has 16 residues. V was clipped by 1 base and J by 8 bases; unmatched bases: 7. From germline, CDR1 is MNHEY and CDR2 SMNVEV (reference sequence). The DNA for the CDR3 is TGTGCCAGCAGTTTATATTTTAGCGGGAGGGCCCATGAGCAGTTCTTC. It translates to CASSLYFSGRAHEQFF.

This sequence joins TRBV7-3 and TRBJ2-3; D is uncertain. CDR1 and CDR2 from the germline V gene are SGHTA and FQGTGA. This CDR3 is 14 amino acids long. V was clipped by 1 base and J by 2 bases, with 7 bases between them. The CDR3 sequence: CASSLRAFTDTQYF. The CDR3 DNA follows: TGTGCCAGCAGCTTAAGGGCCTTCACAGATACGCAGTATTTT. Full variable domain (outside the CDR3, taken from reference TRBV7-3 and TRBJ2-3): GAGVSQTPSNKVTEKGKYVELRCDPISGHTALYWYRQSLGQGPEFLIYFQGTGAADDSGLPNDRFFAVRPEGSVSTLKIQRTERGDSAVYLCASSLRAFTDTQYFGPGTRLTVL.

In its sample, this clone was seen once. The V and J genes are TRBV9 and TRBJ2-1; 7 nucleotides line up with TRBD2. This CDR3 has 14 residues. CDR1 SGDLS and CDR2 YYNGEE come from the germline V gene. Unmatched junction bases numbered 4, after V lost 2 bases and J lost 5 bases. CDR3 in DNA: TGTGCCAGCAGCGTCAGCGGGGCTAACAATGAGCAGTTCTTC. Protein sequence: CASSVSGANNEQFF.

This rearrangement joins TRBV5-1 to TRBJ2-5; 7 bases align to TRBD1. With V trimmed by 5 bases and J by 5 bases, 9 bases remained unmatched. CDR1 SGHRS and CDR2 YFSETQ come from the germline V gene. This CDR3 region has 14 residues. This chain's CDR3 is CASSLGQPGETQYF. DNA of the CDR3: TGCGCCAGCAGTCTGGGACAGCCAGGGGAGACCCAGTACTTC.

The V and J genes are TRBV4-2 and TRBJ1-1; a weak D match, TRBD1 (6 bases). This CDR3 has 13 amino acids. Per germline, CDR1 LGHNA and CDR2 YNFKEQ. Trimming cost V 1 base and J 11 bases, with 14 bases left between them. The CDR3: CASSQGTGRVAFF. The CDR3 nucleotides read TGTGCCAGCAGCCAAGGCACAGGGAGGGTTGCTTTCTTT.

The chain carries TRBV29-1 and TRBJ2-7; tentatively, D is TRBD1 (6 bases). The CDR3 has 16 residues. Germline V gene data show CDR1 as SQVTM and CDR2 as ANQGSEA. V lost 6 bases to trimming and J lost 0 bases, with 21 bases between them. The CDR3: CSVALPARGVSYEQYF. The CDR3 nucleotides read TGCAGCGTCGCCTTACCTGCCAGGGGCGTCTCCTACGAGCAGTACTTC.

Here the CDR3 reads CASSLAGGAGELFF. The CDR3 nucleotides read TGTGCCAGCAGTTTAGCGGGAGGGGCCGGGGAGCTGTTTTTT. The rearrangement joins TRBV6-5 to TRBJ2-2, with 11 bases lining up with TRBD2. In germline, CDR1 is MNHEY, CDR2 SVGAGI. J lost 6 bases, V lost 4 bases, and 1 base had no gene match. This CDR3 is 14 amino acids long.

The chain has TRBV9 and TRBJ1-3; tentative D call: TRBD1 (6 bases). CDR1 is SGDLS, CDR2 YYNGEE, per germline. The V end was cut by 4 bases, the J end by 7 bases, with 12 bases between. This CDR3 is built from 13 residues. The CDR3 DNA is TGTGCCAGCAGCTCGACAGGAAGGAACACCATATATTTT. It codes for CASSSTGRNTIYF.

The chain employs TRBV29-1 and TRBJ2-5; D call uncertain. This CDR3 is 13 amino acids long. Germline CDR1 SQVTM, CDR2 ANQGSEA. Trimming pared 2 bases from V and 2 bases from J, leaving 9 bases between. The CDR3 protein is CSVEPQSQETQYF. Written as DNA, the CDR3 is TGCAGCGTTGAACCGCAGTCTCAAGAGACCCAGTACTTC. Full variable domain (rest looked up from reference TRBV29-1 and TRBJ2-5): SAVISQKPSRDICQRGTSLTIQCQVDSQVTMMFWYRQQPGQSLTLIATANQGSEATYESGFVIDKFPISRPNLTFSTLTVSNMSPEDSSIYLCSVEPQSQETQYFGPGTRLLVL.

This chain joins TRBV25-1 and TRBJ1-4, with D possibly being TRBD1 (6 bases). Looked up from germline, CDR1 is MGHDK and CDR2 is SYGVNS. Between the trimmed V and J ends, which lost 3 bases and 2 bases, there was a span of 13 bases. This CDR3 is 16 amino acids long. CDR3 coding DNA: TGTGCCAGCAGTGAGGGCAGGGGTGGTACTAATGAAAAACTGTTTTTT. This codes for CASSEGRGGTNEKLFF.

The chain couples TRBV30 to TRBJ2-2; 7 positions match TRBD1. V trimming: 3 bases; J trimming: 1 base; junction bases outside the gene matches: 2. The CDR3 length is 14 residues. CDR1 and CDR2 from the germline V gene are GTSNPN and SVGIG (reference sequence). The CDR3 DNA reads as TGTGCCTGGAGGGCAGGGGGGAACACCGGGGAGCTGTTTTTT. Translating it yields CAWRAGGNTGELFF.

This clone occurred once. This CDR3 is CASSLPRDRGSPQHF. Written as DNA, the CDR3 is TGTGCCAGCAGTTTACCCCGGGACAGGGGTTCTCCCCAGCATTTT. The genes are TRBV27 and TRBJ1-5; 10 bases map to TRBD1. J lost 10 bases, V lost 2 bases, and 8 bases had no gene match. Germline CDR1 MNHEY, CDR2 SMNVEV (reference sequence). This CDR3 spans 15 amino acids.

The chain combines TRBV5-1 with TRBJ2-5; TRBD1 matches at 9 bases. Germline CDR1 reads SGHRS; CDR2 reads YFSETQ. After removal of 4 bases from V and 3 bases from J, the junction contained 1 base not matched to a gene. The CDR3 length is 13 residues. The CDR3 region has the DNA TGCGCCAGCAGCAGGGACAGGGAAGAGACCCAGTACTTC. This sequence encodes CASSRDREETQYF.

This chain uses TRBV5-5 with TRBJ2-2; 7 bases are a match to TRBD1. V lost 4 bases and J lost 7; bases outside the gene matches: 10. The length of the CDR3 is 15 residues. Germline assignment: CDR1 SGHKS and CDR2 YYEKEE (reference sequence). The CDR3 nucleotides are TGTGCCAGCAGCCCAACAGGGGAATCTCTCGGGGAGCTGTTTTTT. This translates into CASSPTGESLGELFF.

This chain joins TRBV28 and TRBJ2-4; D is perhaps TRBD1 (6 bases). The CDR3 has 15 residues. The germline V and J ends were trimmed by 7 bases and 4 bases, with 17 bases remaining between them. From germline, CDR1 is MDHEN and CDR2 SYDVKM. CDR3 sequence (DNA): TGTGCCAGCATCGCGCTGGGGGCAGGAAAAAACATTCAGTACTTC. As protein: CASIALGAGKNIQYF.

In this sample, this clone turned up a few times. The J gene is TRBJ1-1, the V gene TRBV5-1, with 7 bases matching TRBD1. This CDR3 is built from 15 residues. Germline loops: CDR1 SGHRS, CDR2 YFSETQ. V shed 7 bases, J shed 3 bases, and the junction held 12 bases outside the gene matches. The CDR3 loop reads CASRQGGTGDTEAFF. CDR3 nucleotide sequence: TGCGCCAGCCGTCAAGGGGGCACAGGGGACACTGAAGCTTTCTTT.

The rearrangement uses TRBV7-2 and TRBJ2-1; D possibly corresponds to TRBD2 (5 bases). This CDR3 contains 15 residues. Trimming removed 1 base from V and 4 bases from J, with 11 bases in between. Germline loops: CDR1 SGHTA, CDR2 FQGNSA. The CDR3 sequence: CASSLDRGVYNEQFF. In nucleotides, the CDR3 is TGTGCCAGCAGCTTAGACCGGGGAGTGTACAATGAGCAGTTCTTC.

This chain uses TRBV6-4 with TRBJ1-2, with D perhaps TRBD1 (5 bases). Germline-derived CDR1 and CDR2 are MRHNA and SNTAGT. V was cut by 7 bases and J by 2 bases, with 14 bases left in between. The CDR3 has 14 residues. CDR3 coding DNA: TGTGCCAGCACCAAGTTGAAGGGGAACTATGGCTACACCTTC. Its translation is CASTKLKGNYGYTF.

The chain employs TRBV4-3 and TRBJ2-1; 7 nucleotides align to TRBD2. The CDR3 has 16 residues. V lost 0 bases and J lost 8; bases outside the gene matches: 10. The V gene's germline CDR1 is LGHNA and CDR2 YSLEER. The CDR3 loop is CASSQEWLAGLDEQFF. In nucleotides, the CDR3 is TGCGCCAGCAGCCAAGAGTGGTTAGCGGGTTTGGATGAGCAGTTCTTC.

CDR3: CASTSLPGSGNTIYF. The CDR3 bases are TGTGCCAGTACGAGCCTCCCAGGCTCTGGAAACACCATATATTTT. V usage is TRBV19 and J usage is TRBJ1-3; D is unclear. The CDR3 is 15 residues long. V dropped 7 bases and J dropped 0 bases, with 13 bases sitting between them. The germline CDR1 and CDR2 sequences are LNHDA and SQIVND (reference sequence). Together with reference TRBV19 and TRBJ1-3, the CDR3 gives the full variable domain: DGGITQSPKYLFRKEGQNVTLSCEQNLNHDAMYWYRQDPGQGLRLIYYSQIVNDFQKGDIAEGYSVSREKKESFPLTVTSAQKNPTAFYLCASTSLPGSGNTIYFGEGSWLTVV.

The rearrangement links TRBV9 to TRBJ2-3; TRBD2 aligns across 13 bases. The germline CDR1 and CDR2 sequences are SGDLS and YYNGEE. The V gene end was trimmed by 4 bases and the J gene end by 2 bases; junction bases not matched to a gene: 13. There are 19 residues in the CDR3. CDR3 protein: CASSNILAGGILSTDTQYF. The CDR3 region has the DNA TGTGCCAGCAGCAATATACTAGCGGGAGGGATCCTATCCACAGATACGCAGTATTTT.

The V and J genes are TRBV5-4 and TRBJ1-3; D is possibly TRBD1 (5 bases). Trimming left V 1 base short and J 1 base short, with 6 bases between. This CDR3 comprises 14 residues. Germline values: CDR1 SGHNT, CDR2 YYREEE (reference sequence). The CDR3 protein is CASSLQGSGNTIYF. Here the CDR3 DNA reads TGTGCCAGCAGCTTGCAGGGTTCTGGAAACACCATATATTTT.

CDR3 DNA sequence: TGTGCCACCAGCACCGGTGAGGGCGGGAGAGGCATAGATACGCAGTATTTT. Translated: CATSTGEGGRGIDTQYF. The chain employs TRBV15 and TRBJ2-3, with 7 bases fitting TRBD2. CDR1 LNHNV and CDR2 YYDKDF come from the germline V gene (reference sequence). The ends lost 4 bases at V and 5 bases at J; junction bases unmatched: 15. CDR3 length equals 17 residues.